The T cell receptor (beta chain) described here comes from a study of cytomegalovirus exposure and HLA in healthy donors. Study at large: The approximately 110 validation repertoires, a later analysis reported, used the same platform as the roughly 700 repertoires from the first cohort.

Study outcomes and limitations: Among TCR sequences, most were rare, though some public TCRs appeared in many donors. Subsequent analysis of the approximately 110 validation repertoires found a tendency for first-cohort TCR clusters to co-occur. For cytomegalovirus status, the classifier reportedly gave diagnoses with high specificity and sensitivity.

On this clone: Its matching antigen is unknown.

Sequencing used immunoSEQ multiplex PCR; TCRdb keeps in-frame clones, though not all of them. The table includes about 140,000 clones, around 85% detected once. The CDR3 length is 13 residues. The V end was cut by 4 bases, the J end by 0 bases, with 7 bases between. Germline assignment: CDR1 MNHNS and CDR2 SASEGT. The TCR comes from a man between 18 and 29 years old in good health and CMV-seronegative. Sequencing input: PBMCs. The rearrangement links TRBV6-1 to TRBJ2-7; D is undetermined. CDR3 in DNA: TGTGCCAGCAGTGTCCCAGGCTCCTACGAGCAGTACTTC. It encodes CASSVPGSYEQYF.